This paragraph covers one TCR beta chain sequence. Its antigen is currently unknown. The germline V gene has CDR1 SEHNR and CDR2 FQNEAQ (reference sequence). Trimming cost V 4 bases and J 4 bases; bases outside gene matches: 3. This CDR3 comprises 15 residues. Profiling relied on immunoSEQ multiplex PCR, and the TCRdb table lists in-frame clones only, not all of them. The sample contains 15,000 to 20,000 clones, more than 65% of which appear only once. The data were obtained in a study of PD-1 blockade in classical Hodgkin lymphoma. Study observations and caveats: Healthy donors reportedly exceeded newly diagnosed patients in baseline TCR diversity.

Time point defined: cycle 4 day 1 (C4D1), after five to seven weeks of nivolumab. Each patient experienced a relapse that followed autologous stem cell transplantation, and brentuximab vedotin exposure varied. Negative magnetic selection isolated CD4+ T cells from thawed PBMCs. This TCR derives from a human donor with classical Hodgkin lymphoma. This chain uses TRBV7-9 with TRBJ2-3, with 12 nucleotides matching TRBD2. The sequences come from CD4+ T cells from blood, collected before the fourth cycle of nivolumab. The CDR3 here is CASSWTSGASDTQYF. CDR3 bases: TGTGCCAGCAGCTGGACTAGCGGGGCTTCAGATACGCAGTATTTT. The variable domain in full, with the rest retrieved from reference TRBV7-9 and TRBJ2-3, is DTGVSQNPRHKITKRGQNVTFRCDPISEHNRLYWYRQTLGQGPEFLTYFQNEAQLEKSRLLSDRFSAERPKGSFSTLEIQRTEQGDSAMYLCASSWTSGASDTQYFGPGTRLTVL.